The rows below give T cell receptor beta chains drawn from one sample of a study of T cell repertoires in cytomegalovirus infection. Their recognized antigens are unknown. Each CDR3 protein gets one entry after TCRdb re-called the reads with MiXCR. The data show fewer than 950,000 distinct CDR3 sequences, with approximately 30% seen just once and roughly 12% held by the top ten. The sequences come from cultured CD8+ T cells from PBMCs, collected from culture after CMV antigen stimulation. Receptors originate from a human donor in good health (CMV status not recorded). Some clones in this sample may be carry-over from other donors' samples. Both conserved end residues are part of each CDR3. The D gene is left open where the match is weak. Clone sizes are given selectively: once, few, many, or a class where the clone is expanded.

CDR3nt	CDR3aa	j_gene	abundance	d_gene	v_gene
TGTGCCGGAGGACAGGAGGTTCAGTCCCAGCATTTT	CAGGQEVQSQHF	TRBJ1-5	.	TRBD1	TRBV2
TGCGCCAGCAGTGAAATAATAGGCCCATACGAAAAACTGTTTTTT	CASSEIIGPYEKLFF	TRBJ1-4	.	.	TRBV10-2
TGTGCCATCAGTGAGGAGGGAACCAACACTGAAGCTTTCTTT	CAISEEGTNTEAFF	TRBJ1-1	.	.	TRBV10-3
TGCGCCAGCAGCTCACAGGTTACTGGAACTGAAGCTTTCTTT	CASSSQVTGTEAFF	TRBJ1-1	.	.	TRBV5-1
TGTGCCACCCCGAGAAGGGGACAAGGCTACACCTTC	CATPRRGQGYTF	TRBJ1-2	.	.	TRBV7-2
TGTGCCAGCAGCTGGTCGGAGACCCAGTACTTC	CASSWSETQYF	TRBJ2-5	many	.	TRBV7-6
TGTGCCAGCTTACCACCCTTGACAGAGTCGAACACTGAAGCTTTCTTT	CASLPPLTESNTEAFF	TRBJ1-1	.	.	TRBV18
TGTGCCAGCAGCCCACGTGTCACCGGGGAGCTGTTTTTT	CASSPRVTGELFF	TRBJ2-2	.	.	TRBV7-9
TGTGCTAGTGTCCCTCCTAGCGGGGGCTTTGGGCAGTTCTTC	CASVPPSGGFGQFF	TRBJ2-1	.	TRBD2	TRBV12-5
TGCGCCAGCAGCCAAGATAGAGGAGGGGGCTATGGCTACACCTTC	CASSQDRGGGYGYTF	TRBJ1-2	.	.	TRBV4-3
TGTGCCAGTAGTATAAGTGGCAATCAGCCCCAGCATTTT	CASSISGNQPQHF	TRBJ1-5	few	.	TRBV19
TGCGCCAGCAGCCACCGAAGAAGGGGCCTGGACCCCATATATTTT	CASSHRRRGLDPIYF	TRBJ1-3	.	.	TRBV4-1
TGTGCCAGCAGTTACGGGAGCGCTAGCGAAAACATTCAGTACTTC	CASSYGSASENIQYF	TRBJ2-4	few	.	TRBV6-6
TGCAGTGCTCCGGGGCGACAGGTACTTAATGAGCAGTTCTTC	CSAPGRQVLNEQFF	TRBJ2-1	.	.	TRBV20-1
TGTGCCAGCAGCCCAGTTATCAGCTCCTACGAGCAGTACTTC	CASSPVISSYEQYF	TRBJ2-7	.	.	TRBV7-9
TGTGCCAGCAGTGATCTCTACTTCACTGAAGCTTTCTTT	CASSDLYFTEAFF	TRBJ1-1	.	.	TRBV2
TGTGCCAGCAGCCTGGGGACAGGGCTAAAGGTTGACAACGAGCAGTACTTC	CASSLGTGLKVDNEQYF	TRBJ2-7	.	TRBD1	TRBV7-9
TGTGCCAGCAGTTTAACGCTAGAGGGGTACGAGCAGTACTTC	CASSLTLEGYEQYF	TRBJ2-7	few	.	TRBV27
TGCGCCAGCAGCTTCCGGACACCTAACACCGGGGAGCTGTTTTTT	CASSFRTPNTGELFF	TRBJ2-2	.	.	TRBV5-1
TGCGCCAGCAGGGGGGACGGGGCCGGGGAGCTGTTTTTT	CASRGDGAGELFF	TRBJ2-2	.	.	TRBV4-1
TGTGCCAGCAGCGTAGCGGAATACTCCTCGCCAAACACCATATATTTT	CASSVAEYSSPNTIYF	TRBJ1-3	few	.	TRBV9
TGCAGTGCTAGAGACCAGGGGGGAAGTGATGGCTACACCTTC	CSARDQGGSDGYTF	TRBJ1-2	.	TRBD1	TRBV20-1
TGTGTCAGCAGCCCTGGGCCTACGGGAGAGACCCAGTACTTC	CVSSPGPTGETQYF	TRBJ2-5	.	.	TRBV7-8
TGTGCCAGTATGATCGGTCACTCCCGCTCTGGGGCCAACGTCCTGACTTTC	CASMIGHSRSGANVLTF	TRBJ2-6	few	.	TRBV19
TGTGCCAGCAGTTTCTTTAGGCGATTAAAGGGGGCCGAGAGTGAGCAGTTCTTC	CASSFFRRLKGAESEQFF	TRBJ2-1	few	TRBD1	TRBV12-3/TRBV12-4
TGTGCCAGCAGCGGCCCGGGAGATAGCGGTCTAGCCAAAAACATTCAGTACTTC	CASSGPGDSGLAKNIQYF	TRBJ2-4	few	.	TRBV9
TGTGCCAGCAGTTCGTTACAGGAGTCTGGGGCCAACGTCCTGACTTTC	CASSSLQESGANVLTF	TRBJ2-6	.	.	TRBV6-2/TRBV6-3
TGTGCCAGCAGCCAAAAACCGACAGGGGCTGCTGAAGCTTTCTTT	CASSQKPTGAAEAFF	TRBJ1-1	.	TRBD1	TRBV2
TGTGCCAGCAGTTCGGGTGGGGGGCACAATCAGCCCCAGCATTTT	CASSSGGGHNQPQHF	TRBJ1-5	few	.	TRBV6-6